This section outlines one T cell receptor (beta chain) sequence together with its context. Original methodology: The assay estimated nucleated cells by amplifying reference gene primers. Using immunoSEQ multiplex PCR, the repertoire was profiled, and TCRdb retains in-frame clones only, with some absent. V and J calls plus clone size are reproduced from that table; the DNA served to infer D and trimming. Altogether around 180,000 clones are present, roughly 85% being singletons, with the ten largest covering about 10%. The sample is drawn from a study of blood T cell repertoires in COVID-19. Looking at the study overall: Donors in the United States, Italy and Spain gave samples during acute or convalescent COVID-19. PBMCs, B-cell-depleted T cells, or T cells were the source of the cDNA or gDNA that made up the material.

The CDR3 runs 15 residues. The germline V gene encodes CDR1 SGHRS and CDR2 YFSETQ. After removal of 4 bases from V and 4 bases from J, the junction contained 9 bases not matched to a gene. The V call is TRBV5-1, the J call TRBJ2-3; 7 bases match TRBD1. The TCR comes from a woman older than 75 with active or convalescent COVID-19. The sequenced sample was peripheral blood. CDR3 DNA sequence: TGCGCCAGCAGCCTACAGGGGCTGAGAGCAGATACGCAGTATTTT. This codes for CASSLQGLRADTQYF.